This T cell receptor (beta chain) was sequenced in a study of cytomegalovirus exposure and HLA in healthy donors. Study-wide findings and caveats: Later analysis associated a missense DCLRE1C variant with TCR beta V- and J-gene trimming.

The V end lost 10 bases, the J end lost 4 bases, and 16 bases lay between the germline ends. The CDR3 sequence is 13 residues long. The germline gives CDR1 ENHRY, CDR2 SYGVKD. The PCR was carried out with 60 Vbeta primers and 13 Jbeta primers. Repertoires were generated with immunoSEQ multiplex PCR, while TCRdb's copy carries only in-frame clones and drops some. The table has 150,000 to 200,000 clones, about four fifths seen once. In this sample, this clone turned up once. Its antigen remains unknown. The chain combines TRBV10-3 with TRBJ2-5, with a possible D match to TRBD2 (5 bases). The clonotype comes from a girl aged 10-17 years in good health and CMV-seropositive. The sample comprised PBMCs. The CDR3 sequence is CATSGRGGETQYF. The DNA of the CDR3 is TGTGCCACCTCCGGTCGGGGTGGAGAGACCCAGTACTTC.